This T cell receptor (beta chain) was found in a study of T cell responses to AZD1222 COVID-19 vaccine. The CDR3 has 15 residues. Trimming stripped 1 base from V and 6 bases from J, with 13 bases between. Germline V gene sequence: CDR1 SGHRS, CDR2 YFSETQ. This table comes from immunoSEQ multiplex PCR, and its TCRdb copy is limited to in-frame clones, with some not included. The table includes under 150,000 clones, around 86% detected once. This sequence originates from an adult in good health. The material sequenced was peripheral blood, taken on day 0 of MenACWY control vaccination. V usage is TRBV5-1 and J usage is TRBJ2-2, with D perhaps TRBD2 (5 bases). DNA for the CDR3: TGCGCCAGCAGCTTGCGTCCAGCCGGGGCCGGGGAGCTGTTTTTT. This encodes CASSLRPAGAGELFF.